These T cell receptor beta chains were read from a single sample in a study of T cells in tuberculosis. Profiled with immunoSEQ multiplex PCR; TCRdb holds only in-frame clones, not every one. The table lists roughly 40,000 clones, nearly 97% of them singletons. The specimen sequenced was PBMCs. The receptor set was obtained from a donor aged 10 to 29 with latent tuberculosis or without tuberculosis infection. Each CDR3 is given with its conserved first and last residue. A D gene is named only where the DNA matches it firmly. Size is omitted from some rows. Given values are once, few, many or a class for expanded clones.

cdr3_aa cdr3_nt cdr3_length d_call j_call v_call clone_size
CASSEWGSGSGGYEQYF TGTGCCAGCAGTGAATGGGGTAGTGGTAGCGGGGGTTACGAGCAGTACTTC 17 TRBD2 TRBJ2-7 TRBV2 NA
CASSSDRGWGQPQHF TGTGCCAGCAGTTCGGACAGGGGTTGGGGTCAGCCCCAGCATTTT 15 TRBD1 TRBJ1-5 TRBV27 NA
CASSGDSSETQYF TGTGCCAGCAGCGGGGACAGTTCGGAGACCCAGTACTTC 13 TRBD1 TRBJ2-5 TRBV9 NA
CASSQDWQKNYGYTF TGTGCCAGCAGCCAAGACTGGCAGAAAAACTATGGCTACACCTTC 15 NA TRBJ1-2 TRBV4-2 NA
CASSSRQGAWGANVLTF TGTGCCAGCAGCTCTAGACAGGGGGCGTGGGGGGCCAACGTCCTGACTTTC 17 TRBD1 TRBJ2-6 TRBV7-8 NA
CASSWGAGGFYEQYF TGTGCCAGCAGCTGGGGGGCAGGGGGCTTCTACGAGCAGTACTTC 15 TRBD1 TRBJ2-7 TRBV5-6 NA
CASSTGSDYGYTF TGTGCCAGCAGCACAGGGTCTGACTATGGCTACACCTTC 13 NA TRBJ1-2 TRBV2 NA
CSARDNEQFF TGCAGTGCCCGGGACAATGAGCAGTTCTTC 10 NA TRBJ2-1 TRBV20-1 NA
CASEIQGIGEYF TGTGCCAGCGAGATACAGGGGATAGGAGAGTATTTT 12 TRBD1 TRBJ2-3 TRBV2 NA
CAIGELRTAYNEQFF TGTGCCATCGGGGAGCTAAGGACAGCTTACAATGAGCAGTTCTTC 15 NA TRBJ2-1 TRBV10-3 NA
CASSPRGGDLGYSPLHF TGTGCCAGCAGCCCGAGGGGCGGGGACCTTGGGTATTCACCCCTCCACTTT 17 NA TRBJ1-6 TRBV11-2 NA
CAWTVRTLETQYF TGTGCCTGGACGGTCCGGACTTTAGAGACCCAGTACTTC 13 NA TRBJ2-5 TRBV30 once
CASREEQGFSNQPQHF TGTGCCAGTAGAGAGGAACAGGGCTTTAGCAATCAGCCCCAGCATTTT 16 NA TRBJ1-5 TRBV19 NA
CASTRHGQGRHNYGYTF TGTGCCAGCACTCGCCACGGACAGGGTAGGCATAACTATGGCTACACCTTC 17 TRBD1 TRBJ1-2 TRBV2 NA
CASGLVDRGSYEQYF TGTGCTAGTGGTTTGGTCGATCGGGGCTCCTACGAGCAGTACTTC 15 NA TRBJ2-7 TRBV12-5 NA
CATSGQGRETQYF TGTGCCACCAGTGGACAGGGACGCGAGACCCAGTACTTC 13 TRBD1 TRBJ2-5 TRBV15 NA
CSVVGDSNQPQHF TGCAGCGTTGTTGGGGACAGTAATCAGCCCCAGCATTTT 13 TRBD1 TRBJ1-5 TRBV29-1 NA
CASSEDRGNTEAFF TGTGCCAGCAGTGAAGACAGGGGAAACACTGAAGCTTTCTTT 14 TRBD1 TRBJ1-1 TRBV25-1 NA
CAWSVLENYNSPLHF TGTGCCTGGAGTGTATTAGAGAACTATAATTCACCCCTCCATTTT 15 NA TRBJ1-6 TRBV30 NA
CAWRQDRGGYTF TGTGCCTGGAGGCAAGACAGGGGTGGCTACACCTTC 12 TRBD1 TRBJ1-2 TRBV30 NA
CASSPIVGGNTEAFF TGTGCCAGCAGCCCAATCGTCGGGGGAAACACTGAAGCTTTCTTT 15 NA TRBJ1-1 TRBV7-2 NA
CASSVDQGSFSPLHF TGTGCCAGCAGCGTAGACCAGGGGTCGTTTTCACCCCTCCACTTT 15 NA TRBJ1-6 TRBV9 NA
CASSLAASGGLRGETQYF TGTGCCAGCAGCTTAGCGGCTAGCGGGGGACTTCGAGGAGAGACCCAGTACTTC 18 TRBD2 TRBJ2-5 TRBV7-6 NA
CAWSVKSRGTFSTDTQYF TGTGCCTGGAGTGTCAAAAGTAGAGGGACTTTTAGCACAGATACGCAGTATTTT 18 NA TRBJ2-3 TRBV30 once
CAWDLTGSSYNEQFF TGTGCCTGGGACCTGACAGGAAGCTCCTACAATGAGCAGTTCTTC 15 NA TRBJ2-1 TRBV30 NA
CASRSSTGGAYQPQHF TGTGCCAGCAGGTCTTCGACAGGGGGCGCGTATCAGCCCCAGCATTTT 16 TRBD1 TRBJ1-5 TRBV28 NA
CASSEGLGGTEAFF TGTGCCAGCAGTGAAGGTTTGGGGGGCACTGAAGCTTTCTTT 14 NA TRBJ1-1 TRBV6-1 NA
CASSDGGGRNQPQHF TGTGCCAGCAGCGATGGGGGGGGGCGTAATCAGCCCCAGCATTTT 15 NA TRBJ1-5 TRBV28 NA
CASSLNRPKIPSTEAFF TGTGCCAGCTCCCTCAACCGACCAAAGATCCCTAGCACTGAAGCTTTCTTT 17 NA TRBJ1-1 TRBV18 once
CASSSPAEAGETQYF TGTGCCAGTAGTAGCCCAGCGGAAGCCGGAGAGACCCAGTACTTC 15 NA TRBJ2-5 TRBV19 NA
CASSAPGTSGAVRTGELFF TGTGCCAGCAGTGCCCCCGGGACTAGCGGGGCGGTGAGGACCGGGGAGCTGTTTTTT 19 TRBD2 TRBJ2-2 TRBV6-1 NA